These T cell receptor beta chains were read from a single sample in a study of blood T cell repertoires in COVID-19. Assay used: immunoSEQ multiplex PCR; TCRdb lists only in-frame clones, some missing. The sample has approximately 220,000 clones; 70% to 90% are singletons. The sample comprised peripheral blood. The origin of the receptors is a man over 45 with acute or convalescent COVID-19. CDR3s include the opening cysteine and the closing phenylalanine or tryptophan. D genes are given only for firm matches. Rows give clone size only sometimes, using once, few, many, or a class for an expanded clone.

d_gene,v_gene,abundance,j_gene,CDR3aa,CDR3nt
.,TRBV20-1,.,TRBJ2-3,CSASATPNLGDTQYF,TGCAGTGCTAGTGCTACCCCGAACCTCGGAGATACGCAGTATTTT
TRBD1,TRBV7-3,.,TRBJ1-1,CASSLVRGRDTEAFF,TGTGCCAGCAGCTTAGTGAGGGGGCGGGACACTGAAGCTTTCTTT
TRBD1,TRBV15,.,TRBJ1-2,CATSRGVGTALLYGYTF,TGTGCCACCAGCAGAGGGGTCGGGACAGCGCTTTTATATGGCTACACCTTC
TRBD1,TRBV6-1,.,TRBJ2-1,CASSETGTAIDNEQFF,TGTGCCAGCAGTGAAACCGGGACAGCCATTGACAATGAGCAGTTCTTC
TRBD1,TRBV7-3,few,TRBJ1-4,CASSPGTGGVEKLFF,TGTGCCAGCAGCCCTGGGACAGGCGGGGTAGAAAAACTGTTTTTT
.,TRBV18,.,TRBJ1-1,CASSPPTALMNTEAFF,TGTGCCAGCTCACCACCGACAGCCTTGATGAACACTGAAGCTTTCTTT
.,TRBV18,.,TRBJ2-3,CASSPRQATDTQYF,TGTGCCAGCTCGCCAAGACAGGCGACAGATACGCAGTATTTT
TRBD1,TRBV9,.,TRBJ1-2,CASSPTGDGYTF,TGTGCCAGCAGCCCGACAGGGGATGGCTACACCTTC
.,TRBV14,few,TRBJ2-2,CASSPLVNTGELFF,TGTGCCAGCAGCCCTCTAGTGAACACCGGGGAGCTGTTTTTT
.,TRBV5-6,.,TRBJ1-3,CASSLGGGNTIYF,TGTGCCAGCAGCTTAGGAGGGGGAAACACCATATATTTT
.,TRBV3-1/TRBV3-2,.,TRBJ2-7,CASSQERGRGYLNYEQYF,TGTGCCAGCAGCCAAGAAAGGGGTCGGGGGTACTTGAACTACGAGCAGTACTTC